Sequencing of this T cell receptor beta chain was carried out in a study of T cells in localized non-small cell lung cancer. The study's findings and limits: In the blood, greater T cell density corresponded to longer overall survival. Adjacent lung held a median approximately 57 of the top 100 tumor clones. Because sequencing included only one region (of the tumor), heterogeneity remains possible.

Data came from immunoSEQ multiplex PCR; TCRdb stores just in-frame clones and leaves some out. The sample lists approximately 4,700 clones, roughly 29% occurring once. The sample holds a few counts of this clone. What it binds is not known. The CDR3 loop spans 15 amino acids. V was cut by 0 bases and J by 7 bases, with 12 bases left in between. Germline V gives CDR1 ENHRY, CDR2 SYGVKD. The input for sequencing was lung tumor tissue, taken before any cancer treatment. The sequence was obtained from a male donor at least 60 years old with stage I lung adenocarcinoma. This chain uses TRBV10-3 with TRBJ1-4, with D possibly being TRBD1 (6 bases). CDR3 residues: CAISESSGAREKLFF. DNA of the CDR3: TGTGCCATCAGTGAGTCTTCAGGGGCGCGTGAAAAACTGTTTTTT.